A selection of T cell receptor beta chains follows, all from one sample in a study of blood T cell repertoires in COVID-19. Assay used: immunoSEQ multiplex PCR; TCRdb lists only in-frame clones, some missing. The table records some 22,000 clones, about 80% of them present only once. The sequencing sample was made of peripheral blood. The source is a man between 65 and 80 years old with acute or convalescent COVID-19. Both conserved end residues are part of each CDR3. A D gene is named only where the DNA matches it firmly. Only some rows state a clone size, as once, few, many or a class for expanded clones.

size	D	J	V	CDR3	DNA
many	-	TRBJ1-1	TRBV7-8	CASSPTQGITEAFF	TGTGCCAGCAGCCCAACGCAGGGGATCACTGAAGCTTTCTTT
-	-	TRBJ1-2	TRBV11-2	CASSLEGRAGYTF	TGTGCCAGCAGCTTAGAGGGCAGGGCCGGCTACACCTTC
-	TRBD2	TRBJ2-1	TRBV18	CASSASGRLYNEQFF	TGTGCCAGCTCCGCTAGCGGGAGACTCTACAATGAGCAGTTCTTC
-	-	TRBJ1-2	TRBV12-3/TRBV12-4	CASKRRLGLGYTF	TGTGCCAGCAAGCGACGGTTGGGGCTTGGCTACACCTTC
-	TRBD1	TRBJ1-2	TRBV30	CAWNPGQYGYTF	TGTGCCTGGAATCCGGGACAGTATGGCTACACCTTC
-	TRBD1	TRBJ2-7	TRBV7-8	CASSLDRGLNEQYF	TGTGCCAGCAGCTTAGACAGGGGGCTCAACGAGCAGTACTTC
once	TRBD2	TRBJ2-4	TRBV4-2	CASSQDRASGGAGYF	TGTGCCAGCAGCCAAGACAGGGCTAGCGGGGGGGCCGGGTACTTC
few	-	TRBJ1-4	TRBV30	CAWSGTGTLFF	TGTGCCTGGAGTGGAACCGGGACATTGTTTTTT
-	TRBD2	TRBJ2-2	TRBV6-5	CASNRGREGTGELFF	TGTGCCAGCAATCGGGGCCGGGAGGGAACCGGGGAGCTGTTTTTT
-	TRBD2	TRBJ2-5	TRBV5-8	CASSLMAGEVETQYF	TGTGCCAGCAGCTTGATGGCGGGGGAGGTTGAGACCCAGTACTTC
-	TRBD1	TRBJ2-7	TRBV27	CASSRSGTGIYEQYF	TGTGCCAGCAGCCGTTCAGGGACAGGGATCTACGAGCAGTACTTC
-	TRBD2	TRBJ2-1	TRBV4-2	CASSQVREGLSEQFF	TGTGCCAGCAGCCAAGTGAGGGAGGGCCTCAGTGAGCAGTTCTTC
few	-	TRBJ2-1	TRBV7-6	CASSRRPVNEQFF	TGTGCCAGCAGCCGGCGGCCGGTCAATGAGCAGTTCTTC
few	-	TRBJ2-5	TRBV5-1	CASSSQETQYF	TGCGCCAGCAGCTCACAAGAGACCCAGTACTTC
-	-	TRBJ1-5	TRBV30	CAWSPGAVGQPQHF	TGTGCCTGGTCCCCAGGGGCAGTAGGTCAGCCCCAGCATTTT
-	-	TRBJ2-7	TRBV11-2	CASSLVGGALGEQYF	TGTGCCAGCAGCTTAGTTGGGGGGGCTCTGGGCGAGCAGTACTTC
-	TRBD1	TRBJ2-7	TRBV6-2/TRBV6-3	CASSTRTGAYEQYF	TGTGCCAGCAGTACCCGGACAGGGGCCTACGAGCAGTACTTC
-	-	TRBJ1-1	TRBV6-5	CASSYLQGGDTEAFF	TGTGCCAGCAGTTACTTACAGGGAGGGGACACTGAAGCTTTCTTT
-	-	TRBJ1-2	TRBV12-3/TRBV12-4	CASTSRANYGYTF	TGTGCCAGCACTTCCCGGGCTAACTATGGCTACACCTTC
-	-	TRBJ1-3	TRBV7-2	CASSRDGAGNTIYF	TGTGCCAGCAGCCGCGACGGGGCTGGAAACACCATATATTTT
-	-	TRBJ1-4	TRBV11-2	CASSFLPPDEKLFF	TGTGCCAGCAGCTTCCTACCCCCCGATGAAAAACTGTTTTTT
-	TRBD1	TRBJ1-4	TRBV28	CASSPPTGLNEKLFF	TGTGCCAGCAGTCCGCCGACAGGGCTGAATGAAAAACTGTTTTTT
-	TRBD2	TRBJ2-2	TRBV9	CASSAAGVNTGELFF	TGTGCCAGCAGCGCCGCGGGAGTTAACACCGGGGAGCTGTTTTTT
-	-	TRBJ1-1	TRBV5-1	CASSLSSRSNTEAFF	TGCGCCAGCAGCTTGAGTAGCAGATCGAACACTGAAGCTTTCTTT
-	TRBD1	TRBJ1-1	TRBV5-1	CASSWDRANTEAFF	TGCGCCAGCAGCTGGGACAGAGCAAACACTGAAGCTTTCTTT
-	TRBD2	TRBJ2-5	TRBV19	CASSILTSETQYF	TGTGCCAGTAGTATCCTGACTAGCGAGACCCAGTACTTC
-	-	TRBJ2-2	TRBV5-1	CASGPSLGANTGELFF	TGCGCCAGCGGCCCTTCTCTGGGCGCGAACACCGGGGAGCTGTTTTTT
-	-	TRBJ1-6	TRBV14	CASSQDFGRTHSPLHF	TGTGCCAGCAGCCAAGATTTCGGTAGGACTCATTCACCCCTCCACTTT
-	-	TRBJ2-1	TRBV10-3	CATNQGTGHNEQFF	TGTGCCACCAATCAGGGGACGGGGCACAATGAGCAGTTCTTC
-	TRBD1	TRBJ1-2	TRBV19	CASVTGGLNYGYTF	TGTGCCAGTGTTACAGGGGGACTGAACTATGGCTACACCTTC
-	-	TRBJ2-7	TRBV11-2	CASTPLGRTAPYEQYF	TGTGCCAGCACCCCCTTGGGCCGGACAGCACCCTACGAGCAGTACTTC
-	TRBD1	TRBJ2-7	TRBV13	CASSLAGQRYEQYF	TGTGCCAGCAGCTTAGCGGGACAGCGCTACGAGCAGTACTTC
large	TRBD2	TRBJ2-1	TRBV5-1	CASSLEASGRADNEQFF	TGCGCCAGCAGCTTGGAGGCTAGCGGGAGGGCTGATAATGAGCAGTTCTTC
-	-	TRBJ1-1	TRBV5-5	CASSFQGGDTEAFF	TGTGCCAGCAGTTTTCAGGGAGGGGACACTGAAGCTTTCTTT
-	TRBD1	TRBJ2-7	TRBV5-5	CASSLGQGSSSYEQYF	TGTGCCAGCAGCCTTGGACAGGGATCCAGCTCCTACGAGCAGTACTTC
-	TRBD2	TRBJ2-3	TRBV3-1/TRBV3-2	CASSQRGGSVYTQYF	TGTGCCAGCAGCCAGCGGGGGGGCTCCGTCTATACGCAGTATTTT
-	-	TRBJ1-2	TRBV6-1	CASSDAGGSNYGYTF	TGTGCCAGCAGTGACGCGGGGGGGTCTAACTATGGCTACACCTTC
once	-	TRBJ1-1	TRBV12-5	CASGLNGGNTEAFF	TGTGCTAGTGGTTTGAACGGGGGGAACACTGAAGCTTTCTTT
-	TRBD2	TRBJ2-5	TRBV11-2	CASSSSWGGETQYF	TGTGCCAGCAGCTCCAGTTGGGGGGGGGAGACCCAGTACTTC
-	-	TRBJ1-5	TRBV19	CASSIPGSGNQPQHF	TGTGCCAGTAGTATCCCAGGGTCAGGCAATCAGCCCCAGCATTTT
-	TRBD1	TRBJ1-2	TRBV7-6	CASSPGTGLDYGYTF	TGTGCCAGCAGCCCCGGGACAGGGCTAGACTATGGCTACACCTTC
once	-	TRBJ1-1	TRBV7-9	CASSPGGGWWTEAFF	TGTGCCAGCAGCCCTGGGGGGGGATGGTGGACTGAAGCTTTCTTT
-	-	TRBJ1-3	TRBV24-1	CATVDRIVRGNTIYF	TGTGCCACCGTAGACAGGATCGTTCGGGGAAACACCATATATTTT
-	-	TRBJ2-3	TRBV2	CASSLLDRGASTDTQYF	TGTGCCAGCAGTCTCTTGGACAGAGGGGCTAGCACAGATACGCAGTATTTT
-	-	TRBJ1-2	TRBV18	CASSPDTADGYTF	TGTGCCAGCTCACCAGACACGGCCGATGGCTACACCTTC
-	TRBD2	TRBJ2-1	TRBV28	CASSSPGLAAHEQFF	TGTGCCAGCAGTTCGCCGGGACTAGCGGCCCATGAGCAGTTCTTC
-	TRBD1	TRBJ1-5	TRBV7-9	CASSPGQTGQPQHF	TGTGCCAGCAGCCCGGGACAGACCGGTCAGCCCCAGCATTTT
-	-	TRBJ2-2	TRBV5-6	CASTTEGELFF	TGTGCCAGCACTACTGAGGGGGAGCTGTTTTTT
-	-	TRBJ2-1	TRBV30	CAWSYRGARGQFF	TGTGCCTGGAGTTATCGGGGGGCGAGGGGGCAGTTCTTC
-	-	TRBJ2-5	TRBV7-2	CASSLSLSGGRGSQYF	TGTGCCAGCAGCTTGTCATTAAGCGGAGGACGGGGGTCCCAGTACTTC
-	TRBD1	TRBJ1-4	TRBV19	CASSIGTGYSGGEKLFF	TGTGCCAGTAGTATTGGGACAGGGTATAGCGGCGGGGAAAAACTGTTTTTT
-	-	TRBJ1-1	TRBV18	CASSLTGRNTEAFF	TGTGCCAGCTCCCTGACTGGGAGGAACACTGAAGCTTTCTTT
-	-	TRBJ2-1	TRBV29-1	CSVEDLARNEQFF	TGCAGCGTTGAAGATCTGGCCCGTAATGAGCAGTTCTTC
-	TRBD2	TRBJ2-7	TRBV7-2	CASSLEETSDDYEQYF	TGTGCCAGCAGCTTAGAAGAGACTAGCGACGACTACGAGCAGTACTTC
-	TRBD1	TRBJ1-3	TRBV29-1	CSVGDRAGNTIYF	TGCAGCGTTGGGGACAGGGCTGGAAACACCATATATTTT
-	-	TRBJ1-1	TRBV2	CASSPRVRNTEAFF	TGTGCCAGCAGTCCCAGGGTCAGGAACACTGAAGCTTTCTTT
-	TRBD1	TRBJ2-1	TRBV5-1	CASSFGTGGSGEQFF	TGCGCCAGCAGCTTCGGGACAGGGGGATCGGGTGAGCAGTTCTTC
-	-	TRBJ1-2	TRBV14	CASSQDRGVDGYTF	TGTGCCAGCAGCCAAGACAGGGGCGTCGACGGCTACACCTTC
-	-	TRBJ1-4	TRBV19	CASSIGGDEKLFF	TGTGCCAGTAGTATCGGAGGGGACGAAAAACTGTTTTTT
-	TRBD2	TRBJ2-7	TRBV7-2	CASSPVRLAGFYEQYF	TGTGCCAGCAGCCCCGTGAGGCTAGCGGGATTCTACGAGCAGTACTTC